Listed here is a single TCR beta chain. The target antigen is unknown. This entry belongs to a study of cytomegalovirus exposure and HLA in healthy donors. The study, taken as a whole, reports: In vitro confirmation showed three CMV-associated chains to be CMV antigen specific. The study listed under 200 cytomegalovirus-associated TCR beta chains.

Libraries were prepared by immunoSEQ multiplex PCR; TCRdb keeps only in-frame clonotypes and omits some of them. Of hundreds of thousands of clones in the sample, approximately 86% are singletons; the top ten hold around 1.2%. Germline CDR1 is MDHEN and CDR2 is SYDVKM. The CDR3 contains 15 residues. V dropped 1 base and J dropped 10; count of bases not matched to a gene: 6. Sequenced sample: PBMCs. The TCR comes from a woman between 25 and 40 years old in good health and CMV-seropositive. This chain uses TRBV28 with TRBJ2-1; 11 bases fit TRBD2. The CDR3 sequence is CASSLLAGGPEEQFF. The DNA for the CDR3 is TGTGCCAGCAGTTTATTAGCGGGAGGGCCAGAGGAGCAGTTCTTC.